The rows below give T cell receptor beta chains drawn from one sample of a study of blood T cell repertoires in COVID-19. The protocol was immunoSEQ multiplex PCR, while the TCRdb copy is restricted to in-frame clones and leaves out a portion. The sample carries around 150,000 clones, 85% to 90% recorded once. Sequencing input: PBMCs or T cells enriched from blood (not recorded which). The receptors stem from a woman between 45 and 65 years old who had recovered from COVID-19. The CDR3 runs from the conserved cysteine through the conserved F or W. The order of the fields is J gene, V gene, D gene, clone size, CDR3 DNA, CDR3 protein. A D gene is named only where the DNA matches it firmly. Some rows mark clone size as missing; the rest say once, few, many or name a class of expanded clone.

j_call: TRBJ2-5; v_call: TRBV6-2/TRBV6-3; d_call: .; clone_size: .; cdr3_nt: TGTGCCAGCAGCCCTTGGACAGAGATGAAGCAAGAGACCCAGTACTTC; cdr3_aa: CASSPWTEMKQETQYF
j_call: TRBJ2-7; v_call: TRBV9; d_call: .; clone_size: few; cdr3_nt: TGTGCCAGCAGCCCCTTCGGCAGGGGACAACCCTACGAGCAGTACTTC; cdr3_aa: CASSPFGRGQPYEQYF
j_call: TRBJ2-6; v_call: TRBV19; d_call: TRBD1; clone_size: .; cdr3_nt: TGTGCCAGTAGTCGGACAGGGGTGAAGGTGGCCAACGTCCTGACTTTC; cdr3_aa: CASSRTGVKVANVLTF
j_call: TRBJ1-4; v_call: TRBV11-3; d_call: TRBD1; clone_size: once; cdr3_nt: TGTGCCAGCAGCTTAGGATCGGGACAGGCTAATGAAAAACTGTTTTTT; cdr3_aa: CASSLGSGQANEKLFF
j_call: TRBJ2-3; v_call: TRBV4-1; d_call: TRBD2; clone_size: .; cdr3_nt: TGCGCCAGCAGCTCTTTAGCGGGGGGCTTCAGAGATACGCAGTATTTT; cdr3_aa: CASSSLAGGFRDTQYF
j_call: TRBJ1-1; v_call: TRBV15; d_call: .; clone_size: .; cdr3_nt: TGTGCCACCAGCACCCCCGGGACACCTATGAACACTGAAGCTTTCTTT; cdr3_aa: CATSTPGTPMNTEAFF
j_call: TRBJ1-5; v_call: TRBV12-3/TRBV12-4; d_call: .; clone_size: .; cdr3_nt: TGTGCCAGCAGTTTTAACAACGCTCAGCCCCAGCATTTT; cdr3_aa: CASSFNNAQPQHF
j_call: TRBJ2-3; v_call: TRBV11-2; d_call: TRBD2; clone_size: .; cdr3_nt: TGTGCCAGCAGCTGGAGCGGGGGGAGCACAGATACGCAGTATTTT; cdr3_aa: CASSWSGGSTDTQYF
j_call: TRBJ2-5; v_call: TRBV7-2; d_call: .; clone_size: .; cdr3_nt: TGTGCCAGCAGCCCTCGTCGGGTACGAGAGACCCAGTACTTC; cdr3_aa: CASSPRRVRETQYF
j_call: TRBJ2-1; v_call: TRBV19; d_call: TRBD2; clone_size: .; cdr3_nt: TGTGCCAGTAGTTTCGCGAGCGGGGAGGTAGACAATGAGCAGTTCTTC; cdr3_aa: CASSFASGEVDNEQFF
j_call: TRBJ1-1; v_call: TRBV5-1; d_call: .; clone_size: .; cdr3_nt: TGCGCCAGCAGCTTGTGGGGTGCAGGGGTCGGCTCTGAAGCTTTCTTT; cdr3_aa: CASSLWGAGVGSEAFF
j_call: TRBJ1-6; v_call: TRBV5-1; d_call: .; clone_size: .; cdr3_nt: TGCGCCAGCACCTCGGACAGCCTGGGACCCCTCCACTTT; cdr3_aa: CASTSDSLGPLHF
j_call: TRBJ2-7; v_call: TRBV19; d_call: .; clone_size: once; cdr3_nt: TGTGCCAGTAGTTCTAGATCCTACGAGCAGTACTTC; cdr3_aa: CASSSRSYEQYF
j_call: TRBJ2-7; v_call: TRBV6-2/TRBV6-3; d_call: .; clone_size: .; cdr3_nt: TGTGCCAGCAGTTATCTCGGTCCCTACGAGCAGTACTTC; cdr3_aa: CASSYLGPYEQYF
j_call: TRBJ2-2; v_call: TRBV4-1; d_call: .; clone_size: few; cdr3_nt: TGCGCCAGCAGTAGGAGGAGCCAGGGGGGAACCGGGGAGCTGTTTTTT; cdr3_aa: CASSRRSQGGTGELFF
j_call: TRBJ2-1; v_call: TRBV29-1; d_call: TRBD1; clone_size: .; cdr3_nt: TGCAGCGTCTTACTCCGGGACAGAAACAATGAGCAGTTCTTC; cdr3_aa: CSVLLRDRNNEQFF
j_call: TRBJ1-1; v_call: TRBV6-5; d_call: TRBD1; clone_size: few; cdr3_nt: TGTGCCAGCACCGGGACAGGGGCTGGAAGGGCTGAAGCTTTCTTT; cdr3_aa: CASTGTGAGRAEAFF
j_call: TRBJ2-3; v_call: TRBV6-1; d_call: TRBD2; clone_size: few; cdr3_nt: TGTGCCAGCAGTGAAGCGGCTAGCGGGGGGGTGGGTACGCAGTATTTT; cdr3_aa: CASSEAASGGVGTQYF
j_call: TRBJ1-2; v_call: TRBV3-1/TRBV3-2; d_call: .; clone_size: .; cdr3_nt: TGTGCCAGCAGCCAAGATTTCTCTCCCTCCGGGGGGCCCATTAACTATGGCTACACCTTC; cdr3_aa: CASSQDFSPSGGPINYGYTF
j_call: TRBJ2-7; v_call: TRBV18; d_call: TRBD2; clone_size: few; cdr3_nt: TGTGCCAGCTCACCCGATCAGTCCGGGAGGCACTCCTACGAGCAGTACTTC; cdr3_aa: CASSPDQSGRHSYEQYF
j_call: TRBJ2-5; v_call: TRBV15; d_call: .; clone_size: .; cdr3_nt: TGTGCCACCAGCTCCAACCAAGAGACCCAGTACTTC; cdr3_aa: CATSSNQETQYF
j_call: TRBJ1-5; v_call: TRBV7-2; d_call: .; clone_size: .; cdr3_nt: TGTGCCAGCAGCTTAAGTACGGGGGGGAGACAGCCCCAGCATTTT; cdr3_aa: CASSLSTGGRQPQHF
j_call: TRBJ2-5; v_call: TRBV6-6; d_call: .; clone_size: .; cdr3_nt: TGTGCCAGTAAAAGGGGTGGAAGCGAGACCCAGTACTTC; cdr3_aa: CASKRGGSETQYF
j_call: TRBJ2-3; v_call: TRBV3-1/TRBV3-2; d_call: TRBD2; clone_size: .; cdr3_nt: TGTGCCAGCAGCCAAGATTCATCAAGCGGGGTAGCAACAGATACGCAGTATTTT; cdr3_aa: CASSQDSSSGVATDTQYF
j_call: TRBJ1-2; v_call: TRBV7-9; d_call: .; clone_size: .; cdr3_nt: TGTGCCAGCAAGGCCGGGAGCTATGGCTACACCTTC; cdr3_aa: CASKAGSYGYTF
j_call: TRBJ1-1; v_call: TRBV27; d_call: TRBD1; clone_size: .; cdr3_nt: TGTGCCAGCAGTTCAGCAGGGGGCTTAAGGACTGAAGCTTTCTTT; cdr3_aa: CASSSAGGLRTEAFF
j_call: TRBJ1-1; v_call: TRBV11-3; d_call: TRBD1; clone_size: .; cdr3_nt: TGTGCCAGCAGCTCCGGCCGGGACAGAGTTTACACTGAAGCTTTCTTT; cdr3_aa: CASSSGRDRVYTEAFF
j_call: TRBJ2-1; v_call: TRBV30; d_call: TRBD2; clone_size: .; cdr3_nt: TGTGCCTGGAGGACTAGCGGGGGCAATGAGCAGTTCTTC; cdr3_aa: CAWRTSGGNEQFF
j_call: TRBJ2-1; v_call: TRBV11-3; d_call: TRBD2; clone_size: .; cdr3_nt: TGTGCCAGCAGCTTAGTAGGCGGGGGGGCTAAGAATGAGCAGTTCTTC; cdr3_aa: CASSLVGGGAKNEQFF
j_call: TRBJ2-2; v_call: TRBV19; d_call: .; clone_size: few; cdr3_nt: TGTGCCAGTAGTATTTCGCAGGGGTCGGCCGGGGAGCTGTTTTTT; cdr3_aa: CASSISQGSAGELFF
j_call: TRBJ2-7; v_call: TRBV4-1; d_call: .; clone_size: .; cdr3_nt: TGCGCCAGCAGCCAAGCAGCCAGGGTCGGGGGCGAGCAGTACTTC; cdr3_aa: CASSQAARVGGEQYF
j_call: TRBJ1-3; v_call: TRBV20-1; d_call: .; clone_size: .; cdr3_nt: TGCAGTGCTTCGACAGGAAACACCATATATTTT; cdr3_aa: CSASTGNTIYF
j_call: TRBJ1-1; v_call: TRBV7-9; d_call: .; clone_size: .; cdr3_nt: TGTGCCAGCAGCTATACAGGGCTGAACACTGAAGCTTTCTTT; cdr3_aa: CASSYTGLNTEAFF
j_call: TRBJ1-1; v_call: TRBV4-2; d_call: .; clone_size: .; cdr3_nt: TGTGCCAGCAGCCAAGATAAGGGGTACACTGAAGCTTTCTTT; cdr3_aa: CASSQDKGYTEAFF
j_call: TRBJ2-3; v_call: TRBV7-2; d_call: TRBD2; clone_size: .; cdr3_nt: TGTGCCAGCACCCCTAGCGGGGGGGCATATACGCAGTATTTT; cdr3_aa: CASTPSGGAYTQYF
j_call: TRBJ1-4; v_call: TRBV6-1; d_call: TRBD1; clone_size: few; cdr3_nt: TGTGCCAGCAGTGAAGAGGACAGGTCGACTGAAAAACTGTTTTTT; cdr3_aa: CASSEEDRSTEKLFF
j_call: TRBJ2-3; v_call: TRBV7-2; d_call: TRBD2; clone_size: .; cdr3_nt: TGTGCCAGCAGCTTACCGGGACTAGCGGGGGGGACCACAGATACGCAGTATTTT; cdr3_aa: CASSLPGLAGGTTDTQYF
j_call: TRBJ2-7; v_call: TRBV5-6; d_call: TRBD1; clone_size: few; cdr3_nt: TGTGCCAGCAGCGCTGGGACAGATTACGAGCAGTACTTC; cdr3_aa: CASSAGTDYEQYF
j_call: TRBJ2-2; v_call: TRBV7-2; d_call: .; clone_size: .; cdr3_nt: TGTGCCAGCAGCAGCCACCTAGGAACCGGGGAGCTGTTTTTT; cdr3_aa: CASSSHLGTGELFF
j_call: TRBJ2-7; v_call: TRBV7-2; d_call: .; clone_size: .; cdr3_nt: TGTGCCAGCAGCCCCTCACGGGAGCGATCCTACGAGCAGTACTTC; cdr3_aa: CASSPSRERSYEQYF
j_call: TRBJ2-5; v_call: TRBV7-2; d_call: .; clone_size: once; cdr3_nt: TGTGCCAGCAGCTTAGGGAGGCGCCAAGAGACCCAGTACTTC; cdr3_aa: CASSLGRRQETQYF
j_call: TRBJ1-2; v_call: TRBV7-9; d_call: .; clone_size: .; cdr3_nt: TGTGCCAGCAGCGGGGCGAATATACAGCCCTACACCTTC; cdr3_aa: CASSGANIQPYTF
j_call: TRBJ1-1; v_call: TRBV12-3/TRBV12-4; d_call: .; clone_size: .; cdr3_nt: TGTGCCTCCGGTGTTGCAGGGAACACTGAAGCTTTCTTT; cdr3_aa: CASGVAGNTEAFF
j_call: TRBJ2-3; v_call: TRBV19; d_call: TRBD1; clone_size: .; cdr3_nt: TGTGCCAGTAGACGACAGGGGGCAGATACGCAGTATTTT; cdr3_aa: CASRRQGADTQYF
j_call: TRBJ2-6; v_call: TRBV19; d_call: .; clone_size: .; cdr3_nt: TGTGCCACCGAGTCGGGTTACGGGGCCAACGTCCTGACTTTC; cdr3_aa: CATESGYGANVLTF
j_call: TRBJ1-4; v_call: TRBV2; d_call: TRBD1; clone_size: .; cdr3_nt: TGTGCCAGCAGGGACCGGACAGGAGCTAATGAAAAACTGTTTTTT; cdr3_aa: CASRDRTGANEKLFF
j_call: TRBJ2-4; v_call: TRBV7-2; d_call: .; clone_size: .; cdr3_nt: TGTGCCAGCAGCCCCGAGTTAGCCAAAAACATTCAGTACTTC; cdr3_aa: CASSPELAKNIQYF
j_call: TRBJ1-5; v_call: TRBV12-3/TRBV12-4; d_call: .; clone_size: .; cdr3_nt: TGTGCCAGCAGCCCCGGAGGCAATCAGCCCCAGCATTTT; cdr3_aa: CASSPGGNQPQHF
j_call: TRBJ2-1; v_call: TRBV4-1; d_call: TRBD2; clone_size: .; cdr3_nt: TGCGCCAGCAGCCACAGGACTAGCGGGGGGGGGACCAGGATTGAGCAGTTCTTC; cdr3_aa: CASSHRTSGGGTRIEQFF
j_call: TRBJ1-1; v_call: TRBV18; d_call: TRBD1; clone_size: .; cdr3_nt: TGTGCCAGCTCACCTCGGACAGGGCCCTCGACTGAAGCTTTCTTT; cdr3_aa: CASSPRTGPSTEAFF
j_call: TRBJ1-4; v_call: TRBV19; d_call: .; clone_size: .; cdr3_nt: TGTGCCAGTACCACAGTGGGGCAGGGTCGGGAAAAACTGTTTTTT; cdr3_aa: CASTTVGQGREKLFF